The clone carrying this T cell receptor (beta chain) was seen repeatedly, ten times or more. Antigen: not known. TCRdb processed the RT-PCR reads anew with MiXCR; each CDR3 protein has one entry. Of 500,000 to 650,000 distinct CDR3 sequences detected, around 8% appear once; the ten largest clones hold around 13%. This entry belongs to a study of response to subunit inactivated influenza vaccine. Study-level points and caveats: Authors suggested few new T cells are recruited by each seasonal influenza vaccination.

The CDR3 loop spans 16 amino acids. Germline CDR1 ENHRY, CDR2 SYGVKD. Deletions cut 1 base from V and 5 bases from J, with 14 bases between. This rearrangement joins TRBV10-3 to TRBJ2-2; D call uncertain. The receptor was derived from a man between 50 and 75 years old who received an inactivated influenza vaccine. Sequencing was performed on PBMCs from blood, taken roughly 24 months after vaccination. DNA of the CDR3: TGTGCCATCAGTGAGTACTCCATGGAGACTACCGGGGAGCTGTTTTTT. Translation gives CAISEYSMETTGELFF.